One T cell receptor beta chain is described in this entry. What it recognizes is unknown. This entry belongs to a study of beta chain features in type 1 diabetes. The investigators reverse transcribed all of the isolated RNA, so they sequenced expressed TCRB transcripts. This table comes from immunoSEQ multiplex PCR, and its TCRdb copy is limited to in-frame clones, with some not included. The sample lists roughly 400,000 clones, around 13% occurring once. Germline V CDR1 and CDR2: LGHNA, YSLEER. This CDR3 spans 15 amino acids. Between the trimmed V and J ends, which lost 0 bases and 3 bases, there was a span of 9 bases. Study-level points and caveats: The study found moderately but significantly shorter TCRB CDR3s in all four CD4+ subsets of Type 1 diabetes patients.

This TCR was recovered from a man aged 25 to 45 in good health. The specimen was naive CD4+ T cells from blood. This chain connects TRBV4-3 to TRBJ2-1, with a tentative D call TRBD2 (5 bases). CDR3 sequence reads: CASSQERAGYNEQFF. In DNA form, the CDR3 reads TGCGCCAGCAGCCAAGAAAGGGCGGGCTACAATGAGCAGTTCTTC.